The 5 T cell receptor beta chains listed next were all sequenced from one sample in a study of blood T cell repertoires in COVID-19. Assay: immunoSEQ multiplex PCR; the TCRdb copy retains only in-frame clones and omits some. This table holds approximately 74,000 clones, around 80% found once. The specimen sequenced was peripheral blood. The receptors originated from a man aged 80 or over with active or convalescent COVID-19.

J is TRBJ2-1 and V is TRBV7-9; TRBD2 matches 7 bases. In germline, CDR1 is SEHNR, CDR2 FQNEAQ (reference sequence). The CDR3 sequence is 16 residues long. V lost 4 bases and J lost 6; bases outside the gene matches: 12. CDR3: CASSSPGGSTRNEQFF. In nucleotides, the CDR3 is TGTGCCAGCAGCTCCCCGGGGGGATCTACCCGCAATGAGCAGTTCTTC.

The chain is built from TRBV3-1 (or the pseudogene TRBV3-2) and TRBJ2-7, with TRBD2 identical over 13 bases. Germline values: CDR1 LGHDT, CDR2 YNNKEL (reference sequence). The CDR3 covers 17 residues. Losses at the gene ends were 0 bases for V and 2 bases for J; bases not matched to a gene: 4. CDR3 sequence: CASSQEATSGGAYEQYF. In DNA form, the CDR3 reads TGTGCCAGCAGCCAAGAGGCCACTAGCGGGGGGGCCTACGAGCAGTACTTC.

J is TRBJ2-5 and V is TRBV11-2; a possible D gene is TRBD1 (7 bases). The CDR3 consists of 16 residues. Deletions cut 5 bases from V and 5 bases from J, with 21 bases between. From germline, CDR1 is SGHAT and CDR2 FQNNGV. The CDR3 DNA sequence: TGTGCCAGCAGCCAGCCCCGGGGTCCAGGGGGGGAGACCCAGTACTTC. It codes for CASSQPRGPGGETQYF.

V and J are TRBV12-5 and TRBJ2-7; TRBD2 might be the D (5 bases). V was clipped by 7 bases and J by 6 bases, with 19 bases between them. CDR3 length: 14 residues. Germline V gene lookup returns CDR1 LGHNT and CDR2 FRNRAP. CDR3 protein: CASAGGRAGPEQYF. The CDR3 bases are TGTGCTAGTGCAGGCGGGCGGGCGGGCCCCGAGCAGTACTTC.

This clone came up once. The chain recombines TRBV2 with TRBJ2-1; maybe TRBD1 (6 bases). Germline V gives CDR1 SNHLY, CDR2 FYNNEI. Trimming removed 6 bases at V and 5 bases at J, with 17 bases between. This CDR3 is 15 amino acids long. Here the CDR3 DNA reads TGTGCCAGCAGGGCATGGGGCAGGGGAAACAATGAGCAGTTCTTC. This gives the protein CASRAWGRGNNEQFF.